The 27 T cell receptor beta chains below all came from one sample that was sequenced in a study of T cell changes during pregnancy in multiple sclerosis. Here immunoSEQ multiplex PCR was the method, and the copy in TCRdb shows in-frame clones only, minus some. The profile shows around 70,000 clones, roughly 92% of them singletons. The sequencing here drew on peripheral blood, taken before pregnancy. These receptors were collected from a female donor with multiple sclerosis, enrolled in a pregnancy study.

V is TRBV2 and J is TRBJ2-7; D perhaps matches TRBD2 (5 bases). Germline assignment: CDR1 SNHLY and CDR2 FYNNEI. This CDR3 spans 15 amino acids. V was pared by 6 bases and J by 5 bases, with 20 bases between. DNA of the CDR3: TGTGCCAGCAGCGCGAGGACTGTGGTAAGGGACGAGCAGTACTTC. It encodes CASSARTVVRDEQYF.

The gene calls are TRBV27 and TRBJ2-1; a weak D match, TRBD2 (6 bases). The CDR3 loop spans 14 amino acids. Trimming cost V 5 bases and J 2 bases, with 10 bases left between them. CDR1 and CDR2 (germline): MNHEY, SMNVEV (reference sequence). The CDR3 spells CASSLAGTYNEQFF. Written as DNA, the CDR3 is TGTGCCAGCAGTCTTGCGGGAACCTACAATGAGCAGTTCTTC.

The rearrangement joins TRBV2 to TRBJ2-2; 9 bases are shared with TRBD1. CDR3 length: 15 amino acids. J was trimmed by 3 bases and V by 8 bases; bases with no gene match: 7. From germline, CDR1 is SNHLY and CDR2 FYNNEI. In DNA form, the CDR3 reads TGTGCCAGCTATCCGGGACAGGGTTACACCGGGGAGCTGTTTTTT. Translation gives CASYPGQGYTGELFF.

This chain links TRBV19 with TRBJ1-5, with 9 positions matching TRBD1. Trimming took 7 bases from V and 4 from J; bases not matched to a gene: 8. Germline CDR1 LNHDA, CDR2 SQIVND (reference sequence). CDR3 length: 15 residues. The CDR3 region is CASIPGQGGNQPQHF. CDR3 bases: TGTGCCAGTATCCCGGGACAGGGAGGAAATCAGCCCCAGCATTTT.

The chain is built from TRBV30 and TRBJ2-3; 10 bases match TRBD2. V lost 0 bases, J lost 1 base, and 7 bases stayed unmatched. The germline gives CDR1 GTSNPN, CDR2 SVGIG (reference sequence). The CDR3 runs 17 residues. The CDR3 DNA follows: TGTGCCTGGAGTGTTACACGTACTAGCGGGGGCACAGATACGCAGTATTTT. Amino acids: CAWSVTRTSGGTDTQYF.

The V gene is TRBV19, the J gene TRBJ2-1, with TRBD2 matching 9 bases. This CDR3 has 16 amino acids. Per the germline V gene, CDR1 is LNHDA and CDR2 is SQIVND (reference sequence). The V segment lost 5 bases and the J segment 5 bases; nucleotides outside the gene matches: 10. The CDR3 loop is CASSGGASGTHNEQFF. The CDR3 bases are TGTGCCAGTAGTGGTGGCGCTAGCGGGACCCACAATGAGCAGTTCTTC.

CDR3 DNA sequence: TGTGCCAGCAGCCAACTTCCTAGCGGGGAGAACACCGGGGAGCTGTTTTTT. It yields the protein CASSQLPSGENTGELFF. This chain joins TRBV4-2 and TRBJ2-2; TRBD2 matches at 9 bases. CDR1 LGHNA and CDR2 YNFKEQ come from the germline V gene. V was clipped by 2 bases and J by 1 base; unmatched bases: 5. The CDR3 is 17 residues long.

CDR3 sequence reads: CASSAADNTEAFF. The CDR3 DNA follows: TGTGCCAGCTCGGCGGCAGACAACACTGAAGCTTTCTTT. The genes are TRBV18 and TRBJ1-1; the D is unclear. The V gene lost 6 bases and the J gene lost 2 bases, with 10 bases spanning the gap. Per the germline V gene, CDR1 is KGHSH and CDR2 is LQKENI. The CDR3 runs to 13 residues.

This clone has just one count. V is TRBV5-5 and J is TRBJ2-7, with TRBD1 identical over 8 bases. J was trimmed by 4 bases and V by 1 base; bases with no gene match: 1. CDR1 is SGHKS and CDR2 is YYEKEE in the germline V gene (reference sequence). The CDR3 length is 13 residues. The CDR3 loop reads CASSLQGAYEQYF. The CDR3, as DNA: TGTGCCAGCAGCTTGCAGGGGGCATACGAGCAGTACTTC.

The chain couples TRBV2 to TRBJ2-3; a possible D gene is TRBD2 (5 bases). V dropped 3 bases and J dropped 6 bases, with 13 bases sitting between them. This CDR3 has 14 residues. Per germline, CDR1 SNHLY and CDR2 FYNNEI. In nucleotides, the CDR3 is TGTGCCAGCAGTGAGTGGAGGCCGTTGGATACGCAGTATTTT. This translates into CASSEWRPLDTQYF. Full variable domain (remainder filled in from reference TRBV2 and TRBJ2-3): EPEVTQTPSHQVTQMGQEVILRCVPISNHLYFYWYRQILGQKVEFLVSFYNNEISEKSEIFDDQFSVERPDGSNFTLKIRSTKLEDSAMYFCASSEWRPLDTQYFGPGTRLTVL.

The DNA for the CDR3 is TGCGCCAGCAGCCCCGACCTCGTACTAGCGGGAGGATTCAACGAGCAGTACTTC. The encoded protein is CASSPDLVLAGGFNEQYF. V gene TRBV5-1 combines with J gene TRBJ2-7; 12 bases match TRBD2. The CDR3 has 18 residues. Per the germline V gene, CDR1 is SGHRS and CDR2 is YFSETQ. Germline trimming cut 4 bases from V and 5 bases from J; bases unmatched to any gene: 16.

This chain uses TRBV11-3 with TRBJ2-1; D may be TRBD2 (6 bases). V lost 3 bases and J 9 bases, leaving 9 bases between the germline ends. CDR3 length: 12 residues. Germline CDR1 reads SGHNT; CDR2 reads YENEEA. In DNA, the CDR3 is TGTGCCAGCAGCTTTGTTAGCGGTGAGCAGTTCTTC. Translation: CASSFVSGEQFF. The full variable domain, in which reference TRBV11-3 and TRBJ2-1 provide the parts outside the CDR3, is EAGVVQSPRYKIIEKKQPVAFWCNPISGHNTLYWYLQNLGQGPELLIRYENEEAVDDSQLPKDRFSAERLKGVDSTLKIQPAELGDSAVYLCASSFVSGEQFFGPGTRLTVL.

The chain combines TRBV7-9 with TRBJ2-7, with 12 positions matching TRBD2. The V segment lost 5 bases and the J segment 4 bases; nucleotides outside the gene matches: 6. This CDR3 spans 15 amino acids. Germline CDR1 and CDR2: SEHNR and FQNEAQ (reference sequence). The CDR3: CASSPLAGGSYEQYF. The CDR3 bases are TGTGCCAGCAGCCCACTAGCGGGAGGATCTTACGAGCAGTACTTC.

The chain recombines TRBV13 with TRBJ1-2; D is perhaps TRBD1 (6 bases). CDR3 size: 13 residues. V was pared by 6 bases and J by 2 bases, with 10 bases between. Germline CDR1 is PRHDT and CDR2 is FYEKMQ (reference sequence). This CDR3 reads CASRDSSNYGYTF. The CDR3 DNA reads TGTGCCAGCAGGGACAGCTCAAACTATGGCTACACCTTC.

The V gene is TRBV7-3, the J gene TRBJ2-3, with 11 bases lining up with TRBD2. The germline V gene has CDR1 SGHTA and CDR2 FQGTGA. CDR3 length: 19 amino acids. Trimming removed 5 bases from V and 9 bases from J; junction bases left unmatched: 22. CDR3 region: CASSPQGLAGGPRQITQYF. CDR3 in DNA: TGTGCCAGCAGCCCTCAAGGGTTAGCGGGAGGGCCAAGGCAGATAACGCAGTATTTT.

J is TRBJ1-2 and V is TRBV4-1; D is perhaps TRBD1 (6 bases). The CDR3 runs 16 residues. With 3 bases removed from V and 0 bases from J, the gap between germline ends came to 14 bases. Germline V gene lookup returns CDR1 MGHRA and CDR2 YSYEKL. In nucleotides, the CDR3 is TGCGCCAGCAGCCAGGAAAGACAGGTAGCTAACTATGGCTACACCTTC. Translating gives CASSQERQVANYGYTF.

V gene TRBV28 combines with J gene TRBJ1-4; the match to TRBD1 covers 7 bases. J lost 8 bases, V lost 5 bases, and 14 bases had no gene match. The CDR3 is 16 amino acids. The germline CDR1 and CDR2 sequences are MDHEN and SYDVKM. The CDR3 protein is CASSRAGGGMDEKLFF. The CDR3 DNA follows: TGTGCCAGCAGTAGGGCAGGGGGTGGGATGGACGAAAAACTGTTTTTT.

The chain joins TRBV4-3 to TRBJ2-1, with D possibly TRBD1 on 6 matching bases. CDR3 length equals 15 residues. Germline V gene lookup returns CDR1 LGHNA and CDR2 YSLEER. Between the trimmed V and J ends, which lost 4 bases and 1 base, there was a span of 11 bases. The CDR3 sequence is CASSPGTRSYNEQFF. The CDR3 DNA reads TGCGCCAGCAGCCCCGGGACACGATCCTACAATGAGCAGTTCTTC.

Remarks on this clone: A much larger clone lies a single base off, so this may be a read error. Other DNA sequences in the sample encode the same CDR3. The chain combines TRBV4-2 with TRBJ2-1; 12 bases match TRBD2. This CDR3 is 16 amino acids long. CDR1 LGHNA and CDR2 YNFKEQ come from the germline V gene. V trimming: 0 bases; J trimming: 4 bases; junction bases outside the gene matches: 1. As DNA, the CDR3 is TGTGCCAGCAGCCAAGACGGGACTAGCGGGTACAATGAGCAGTTCTTC. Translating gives CASSQDGTSGYNEQFF.

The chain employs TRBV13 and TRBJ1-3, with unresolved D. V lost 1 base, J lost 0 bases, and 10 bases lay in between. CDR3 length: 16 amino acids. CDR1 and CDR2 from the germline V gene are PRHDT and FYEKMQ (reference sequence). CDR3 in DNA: TGTGCCAGCAGCTTAGCCGGTTTTTCCTCTGGAAACACCATATATTTT. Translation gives CASSLAGFSSGNTIYF. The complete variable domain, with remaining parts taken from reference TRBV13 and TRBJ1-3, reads AAGVIQSPRHLIKEKRETATLKCYPIPRHDTVYWYQQGPGQDPQFLISFYEKMQSDKGSIPDRFSAQQFSDYHSELNMSSLELGDSALYFCASSLAGFSSGNTIYFGEGSWLTVV.

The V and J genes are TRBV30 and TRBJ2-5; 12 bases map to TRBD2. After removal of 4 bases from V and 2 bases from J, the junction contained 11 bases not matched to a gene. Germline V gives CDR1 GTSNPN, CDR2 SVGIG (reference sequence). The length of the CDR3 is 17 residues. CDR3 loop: CAWIPGLAGWGQETQYF. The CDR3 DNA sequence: TGTGCCTGGATCCCAGGACTAGCGGGGTGGGGACAAGAGACCCAGTACTTC.

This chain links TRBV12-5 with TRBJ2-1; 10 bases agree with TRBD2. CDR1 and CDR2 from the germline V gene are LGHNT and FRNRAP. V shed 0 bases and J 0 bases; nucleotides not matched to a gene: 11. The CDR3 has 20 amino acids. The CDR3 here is CASGLVRSLAGDHSYNEQFF. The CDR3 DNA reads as TGTGCTAGTGGTTTGGTACGGAGTCTAGCGGGAGATCACTCCTACAATGAGCAGTTCTTC.

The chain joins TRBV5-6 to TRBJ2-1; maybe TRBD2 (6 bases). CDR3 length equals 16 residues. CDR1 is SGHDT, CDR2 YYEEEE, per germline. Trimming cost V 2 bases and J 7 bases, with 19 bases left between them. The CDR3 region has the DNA TGTGCCAGCAGCTTTGATAACTACGGGGGATCTAATGAGCAGTTCTTC. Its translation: CASSFDNYGGSNEQFF.

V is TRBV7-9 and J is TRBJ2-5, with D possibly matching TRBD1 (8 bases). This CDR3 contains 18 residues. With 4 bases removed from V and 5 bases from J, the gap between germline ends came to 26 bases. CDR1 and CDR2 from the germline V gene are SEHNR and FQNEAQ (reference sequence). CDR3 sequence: CASSSGEGQAIFGETQYF. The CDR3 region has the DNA TGTGCCAGCAGCTCCGGGGAGGGACAGGCAATATTTGGTGAGACCCAGTACTTC. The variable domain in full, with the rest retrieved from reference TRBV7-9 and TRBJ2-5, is DTGVSQNPRHKITKRGQNVTFRCDPISEHNRLYWYRQTLGQGPEFLTYFQNEAQLEKSRLLSDRFSAERPKGSFSTLEIQRTEQGDSAMYLCASSSGEGQAIFGETQYFGPGTRLLVL.

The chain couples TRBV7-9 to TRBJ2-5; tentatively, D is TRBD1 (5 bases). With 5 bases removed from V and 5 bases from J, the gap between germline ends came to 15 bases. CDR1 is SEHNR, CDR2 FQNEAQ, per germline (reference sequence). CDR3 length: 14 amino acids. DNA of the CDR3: TGTGCCAGCAGCCATCCCTTGGGGCTGGAGACCCAGTACTTC. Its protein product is CASSHPLGLETQYF.

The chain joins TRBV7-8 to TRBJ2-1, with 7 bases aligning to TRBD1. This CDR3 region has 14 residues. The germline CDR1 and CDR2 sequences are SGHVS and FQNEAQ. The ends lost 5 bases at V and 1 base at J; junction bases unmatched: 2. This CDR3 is CASSGTESYNEQFF. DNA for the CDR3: TGTGCCAGCAGCGGGACAGAGTCCTACAATGAGCAGTTCTTC.

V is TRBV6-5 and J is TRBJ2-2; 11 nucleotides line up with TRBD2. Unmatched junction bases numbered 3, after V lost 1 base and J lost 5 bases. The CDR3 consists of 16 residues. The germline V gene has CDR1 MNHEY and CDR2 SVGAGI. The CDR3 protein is CASSYLLAGVTGELFF. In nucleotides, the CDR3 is TGTGCCAGCAGTTACTTACTAGCGGGAGTTACCGGGGAGCTGTTTTTT.